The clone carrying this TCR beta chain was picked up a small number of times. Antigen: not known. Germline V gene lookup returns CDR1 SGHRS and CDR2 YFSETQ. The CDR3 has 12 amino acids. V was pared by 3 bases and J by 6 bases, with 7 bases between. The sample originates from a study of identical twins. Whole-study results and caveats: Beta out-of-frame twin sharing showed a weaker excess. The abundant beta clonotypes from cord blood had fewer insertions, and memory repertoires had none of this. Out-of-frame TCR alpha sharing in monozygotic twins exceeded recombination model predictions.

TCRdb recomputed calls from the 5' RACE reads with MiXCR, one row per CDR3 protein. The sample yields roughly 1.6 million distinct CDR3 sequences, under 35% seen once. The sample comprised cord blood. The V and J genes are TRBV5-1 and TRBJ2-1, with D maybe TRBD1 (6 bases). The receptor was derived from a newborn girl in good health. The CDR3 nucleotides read TGCGCCAGCAGCTCGGACAGCAATGAGCAGTTCTTC. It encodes CASSSDSNEQFF.